This T cell receptor (beta chain) originates from a study of blood T cell repertoires in COVID-19. Residents of about 25 US areas, aged about 18 to 95 years, made up the participants. Each participant's cohort was designated according to participant-reported clinical history. The repertoire was sequenced with immunoSEQ multiplex PCR; TCRdb's copy has only in-frame clones and lacks some. The data hold about 200,000 clones, with approximately 80% observed a single time. V was trimmed by 7 bases and J by 5 bases, leaving 12 bases between them. Germline V gene data show CDR1 as LNHDA and CDR2 as SQIVND (reference sequence). The length of the CDR3 is 12 residues.

The chain has TRBV19 and TRBJ2-7; D possibly corresponds to TRBD2 (5 bases). The receptor was derived from a woman between 40 and 50 years old with acute COVID-19. The sequenced material came from PBMCs or T cells enriched from blood (not recorded which). This chain's CDR3 is CASNEGGNEQYF. In DNA, the CDR3 is TGTGCCAGTAACGAGGGTGGGAACGAGCAGTACTTC.